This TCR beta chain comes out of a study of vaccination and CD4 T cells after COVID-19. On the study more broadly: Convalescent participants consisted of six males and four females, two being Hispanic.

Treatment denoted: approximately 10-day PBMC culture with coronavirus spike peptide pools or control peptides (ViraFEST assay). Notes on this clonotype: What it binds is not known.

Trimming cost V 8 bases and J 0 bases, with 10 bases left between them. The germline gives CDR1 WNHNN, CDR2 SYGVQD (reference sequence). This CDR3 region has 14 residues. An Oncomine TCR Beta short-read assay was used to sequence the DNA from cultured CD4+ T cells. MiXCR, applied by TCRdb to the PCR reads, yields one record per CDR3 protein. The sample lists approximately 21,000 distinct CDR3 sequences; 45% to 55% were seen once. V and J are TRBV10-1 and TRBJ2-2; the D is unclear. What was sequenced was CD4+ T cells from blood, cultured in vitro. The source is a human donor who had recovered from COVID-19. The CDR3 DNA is TGCGCCAGCCGTGGACGGGCGAACACCGGGGAGCTGTTTTTT. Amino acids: CASRGRANTGELFF.